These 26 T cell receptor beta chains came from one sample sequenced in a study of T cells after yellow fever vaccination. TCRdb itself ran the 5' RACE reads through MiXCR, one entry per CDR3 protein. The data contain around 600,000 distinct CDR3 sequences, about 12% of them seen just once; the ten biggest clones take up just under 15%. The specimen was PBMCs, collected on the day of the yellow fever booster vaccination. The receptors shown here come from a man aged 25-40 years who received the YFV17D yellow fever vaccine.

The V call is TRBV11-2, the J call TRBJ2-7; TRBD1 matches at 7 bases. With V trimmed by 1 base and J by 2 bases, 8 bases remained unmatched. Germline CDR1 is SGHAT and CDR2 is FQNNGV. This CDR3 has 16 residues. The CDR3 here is CASSLVVGQGAYEQYF. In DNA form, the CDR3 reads TGTGCCAGCAGCTTAGTGGTCGGGCAGGGGGCCTACGAGCAGTACTTC.

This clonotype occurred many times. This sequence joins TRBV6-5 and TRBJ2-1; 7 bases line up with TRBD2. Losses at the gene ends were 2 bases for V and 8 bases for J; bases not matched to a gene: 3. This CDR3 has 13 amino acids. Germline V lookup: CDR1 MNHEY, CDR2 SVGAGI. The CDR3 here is CASSYGLGDEQFF. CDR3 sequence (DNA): TGTGCCAGCAGTTACGGACTAGGCGATGAGCAGTTCTTC.

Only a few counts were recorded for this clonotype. The CDR3 DNA follows: TGCGCCAGCAGCCAAAGTGGGTTTTTGGAGACCCAGTACTTC. Translating it yields CASSQSGFLETQYF. The genes are TRBV5-1 and TRBJ2-5, with unresolved D. CDR1 is SGHRS and CDR2 is YFSETQ in the germline V gene. CDR3 length: 14 residues. V was clipped by 4 bases and J by 5 bases, with 15 bases between them.

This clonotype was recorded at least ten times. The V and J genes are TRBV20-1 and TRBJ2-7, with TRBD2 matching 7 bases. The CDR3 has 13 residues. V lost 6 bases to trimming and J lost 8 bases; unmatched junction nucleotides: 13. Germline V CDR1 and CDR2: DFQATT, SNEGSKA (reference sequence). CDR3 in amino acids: CSAHDRTSDKQYF. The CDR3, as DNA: TGCAGTGCCCACGATCGGACTAGTGATAAGCAGTACTTC.

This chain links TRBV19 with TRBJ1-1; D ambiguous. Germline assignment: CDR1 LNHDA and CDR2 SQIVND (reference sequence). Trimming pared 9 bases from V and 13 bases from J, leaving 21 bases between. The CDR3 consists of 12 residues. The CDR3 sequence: CASSHVGGWDFF. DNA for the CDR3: TGTGCCAGCTCCCACGTGGGAGGATGGGATTTCTTT.

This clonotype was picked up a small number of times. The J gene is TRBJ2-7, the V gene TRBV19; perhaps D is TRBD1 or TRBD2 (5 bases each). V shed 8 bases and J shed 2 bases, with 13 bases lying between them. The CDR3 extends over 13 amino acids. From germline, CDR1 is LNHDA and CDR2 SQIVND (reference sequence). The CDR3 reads CASGDDFPYEQYF. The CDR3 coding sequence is TGTGCCAGTGGGGACGACTTCCCCTACGAGCAGTACTTC.

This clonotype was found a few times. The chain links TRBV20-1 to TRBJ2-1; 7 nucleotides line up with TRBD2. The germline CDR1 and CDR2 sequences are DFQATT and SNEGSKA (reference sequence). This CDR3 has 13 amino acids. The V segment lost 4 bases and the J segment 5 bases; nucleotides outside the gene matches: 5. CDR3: CSATGTTDNEQFF. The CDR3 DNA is TGCAGTGCTACCGGGACTACCGACAATGAGCAGTTCTTC.

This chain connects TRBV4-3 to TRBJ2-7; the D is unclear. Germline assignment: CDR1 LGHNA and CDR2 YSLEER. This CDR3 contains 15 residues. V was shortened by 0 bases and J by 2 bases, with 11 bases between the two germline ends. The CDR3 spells CASSQDLGVTYEQYF. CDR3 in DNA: TGCGCCAGCAGCCAAGACTTGGGCGTGACCTACGAGCAGTACTTC.

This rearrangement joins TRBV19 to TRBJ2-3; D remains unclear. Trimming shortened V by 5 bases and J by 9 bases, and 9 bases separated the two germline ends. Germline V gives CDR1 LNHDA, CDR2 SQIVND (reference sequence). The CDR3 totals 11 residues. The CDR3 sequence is CASSQPGTQYF. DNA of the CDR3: TGTGCCAGTAGTCAGCCAGGAACGCAGTATTTT.

In DNA, the CDR3 is TGCAGTGCTACCCCTCCAGCGGGAGTAGGGGAGCAGTACTTC. It yields the protein CSATPPAGVGEQYF. The chain is built from TRBV20-1 and TRBJ2-7; 8 nucleotides align to TRBD2. The germline gives CDR1 DFQATT, CDR2 SNEGSKA (reference sequence). The CDR3 runs 14 residues. Trimming removed 4 bases from V and 7 bases from J; junction bases left unmatched: 12.

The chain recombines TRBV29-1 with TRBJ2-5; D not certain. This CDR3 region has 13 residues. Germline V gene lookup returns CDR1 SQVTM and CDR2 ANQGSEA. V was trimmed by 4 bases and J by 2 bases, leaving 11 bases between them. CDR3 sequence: CSVAGRRQETQYF. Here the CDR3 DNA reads TGCAGCGTTGCAGGCAGGAGACAAGAGACCCAGTACTTC.

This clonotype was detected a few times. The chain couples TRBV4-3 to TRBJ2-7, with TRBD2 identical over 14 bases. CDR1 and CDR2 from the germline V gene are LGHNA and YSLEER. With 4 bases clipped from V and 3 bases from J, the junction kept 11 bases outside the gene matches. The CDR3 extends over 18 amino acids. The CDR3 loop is CASSPTPGLAGVFYEQYF. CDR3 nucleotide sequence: TGCGCCAGCAGCCCCACCCCGGGACTAGCGGGAGTTTTCTACGAGCAGTACTTC.

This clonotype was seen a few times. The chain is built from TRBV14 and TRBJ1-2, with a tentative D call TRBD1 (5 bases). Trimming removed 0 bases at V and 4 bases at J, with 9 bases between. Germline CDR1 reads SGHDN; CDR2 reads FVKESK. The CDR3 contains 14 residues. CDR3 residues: CASSQDLGVYGYTF. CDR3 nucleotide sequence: TGTGCCAGCAGCCAAGATCTGGGGGTCTATGGCTACACCTTC.

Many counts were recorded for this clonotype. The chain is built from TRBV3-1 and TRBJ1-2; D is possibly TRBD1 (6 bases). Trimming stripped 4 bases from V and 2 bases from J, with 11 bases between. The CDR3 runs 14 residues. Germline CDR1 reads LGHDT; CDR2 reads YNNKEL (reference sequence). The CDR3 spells CASSRQRGNYGYTF. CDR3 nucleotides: TGTGCCAGCAGCCGCCAGAGGGGGAACTATGGCTACACCTTC.

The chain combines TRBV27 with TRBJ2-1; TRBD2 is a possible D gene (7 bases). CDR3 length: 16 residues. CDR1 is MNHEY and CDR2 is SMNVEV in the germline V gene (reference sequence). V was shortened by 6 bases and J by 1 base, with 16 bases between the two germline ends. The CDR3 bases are TGTGCCAGCAGCCGGGGAGGGAGGGGGTCCTACAATGAGCAGTTCTTC. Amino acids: CASSRGGRGSYNEQFF.

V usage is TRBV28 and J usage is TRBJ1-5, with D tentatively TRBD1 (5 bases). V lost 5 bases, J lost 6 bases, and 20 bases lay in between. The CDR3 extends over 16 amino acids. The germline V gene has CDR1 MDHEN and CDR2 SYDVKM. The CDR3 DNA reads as TGTGCCAGCAGTCTAGCCGCTGGGGGGTCCCTTCAGCCCCAGCATTTT. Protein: CASSLAAGGSLQPQHF.

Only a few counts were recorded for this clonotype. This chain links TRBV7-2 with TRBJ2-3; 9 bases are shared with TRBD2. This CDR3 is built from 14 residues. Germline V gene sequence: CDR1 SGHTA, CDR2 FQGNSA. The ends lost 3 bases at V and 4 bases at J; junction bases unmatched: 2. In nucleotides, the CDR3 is TGTGCCAGCAGCTTCGGACTAGCGTCAGATACGCAGTATTTT. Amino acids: CASSFGLASDTQYF. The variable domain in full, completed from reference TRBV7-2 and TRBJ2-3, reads GAGVSQSPSNKVTEKGKDVELRCDPISGHTALYWYRQSLGQGLEFLIYFQGNSAPDKSGLPSDRFSAERTGGSVSTLTIQRTQQEDSAVYLCASSFGLASDTQYFGPGTRLTVL.

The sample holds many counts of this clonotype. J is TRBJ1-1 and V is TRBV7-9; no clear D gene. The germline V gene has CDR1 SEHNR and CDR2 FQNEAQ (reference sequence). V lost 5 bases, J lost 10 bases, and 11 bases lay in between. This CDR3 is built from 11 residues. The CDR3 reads CASSTTEAAFF. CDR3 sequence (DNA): TGTGCCAGCAGCACGACCGAAGCAGCTTTCTTT.

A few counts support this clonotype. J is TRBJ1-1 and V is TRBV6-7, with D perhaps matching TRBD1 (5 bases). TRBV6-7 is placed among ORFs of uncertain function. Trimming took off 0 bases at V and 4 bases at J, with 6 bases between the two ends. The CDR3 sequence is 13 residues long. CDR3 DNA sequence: TGTGCCAGCAGTTACTCGGGACGCACTGAAGCTTTCTTT. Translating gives CASSYSGRTEAFF.

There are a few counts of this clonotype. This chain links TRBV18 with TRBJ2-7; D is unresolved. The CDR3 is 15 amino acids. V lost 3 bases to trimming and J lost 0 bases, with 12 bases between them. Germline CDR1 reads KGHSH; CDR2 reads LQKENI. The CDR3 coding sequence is TGTGCCAGCTCACCTGGTACTCTGAGCTCCTACGAGCAGTACTTC. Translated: CASSPGTLSSYEQYF.

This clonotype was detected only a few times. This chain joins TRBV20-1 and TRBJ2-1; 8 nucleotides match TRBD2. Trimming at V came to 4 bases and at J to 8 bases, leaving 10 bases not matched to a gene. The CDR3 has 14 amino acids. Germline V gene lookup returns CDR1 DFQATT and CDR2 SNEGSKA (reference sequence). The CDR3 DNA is TGCAGTGCTACAAGAAGCGGGAGAGGATATGAGCAGTTCTTC. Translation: CSATRSGRGYEQFF.

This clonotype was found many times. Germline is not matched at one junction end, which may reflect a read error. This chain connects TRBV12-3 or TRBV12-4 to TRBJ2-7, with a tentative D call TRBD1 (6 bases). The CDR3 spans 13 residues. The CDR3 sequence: CASSLGGFSPSDF. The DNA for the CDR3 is TGTGCCAGCAGTCTAGGGGGATTTTCCCCCTCTGACTTC.

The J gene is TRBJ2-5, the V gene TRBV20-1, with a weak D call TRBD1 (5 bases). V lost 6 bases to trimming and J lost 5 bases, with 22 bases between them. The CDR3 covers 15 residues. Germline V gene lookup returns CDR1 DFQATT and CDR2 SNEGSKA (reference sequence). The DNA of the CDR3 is TGCAGTGCCTACCCCTCAGGGCGACTGACCGAGACCCAGTACTTC. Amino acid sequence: CSAYPSGRLTETQYF.

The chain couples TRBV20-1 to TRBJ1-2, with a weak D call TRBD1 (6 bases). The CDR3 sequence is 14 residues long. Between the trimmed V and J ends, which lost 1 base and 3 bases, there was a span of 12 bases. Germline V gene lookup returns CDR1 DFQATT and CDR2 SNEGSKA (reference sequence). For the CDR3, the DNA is TGCAGTGCTAGAGTCACAGGGTCAGACTATGGCTACACCTTC. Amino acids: CSARVTGSDYGYTF.

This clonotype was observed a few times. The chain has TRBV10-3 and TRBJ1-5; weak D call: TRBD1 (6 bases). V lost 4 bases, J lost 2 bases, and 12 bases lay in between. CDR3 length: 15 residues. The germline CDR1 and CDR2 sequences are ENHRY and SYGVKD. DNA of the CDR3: TGTGCCATCAGTGGGGGGGCGGTCGGCAATCAGCCCCAGCATTTT. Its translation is CAISGGAVGNQPQHF.

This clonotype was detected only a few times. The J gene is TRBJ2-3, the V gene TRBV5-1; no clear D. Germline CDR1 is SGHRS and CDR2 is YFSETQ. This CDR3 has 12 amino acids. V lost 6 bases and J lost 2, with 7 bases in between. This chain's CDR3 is CASTQNTDTQYF. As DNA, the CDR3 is TGCGCCAGCACTCAAAACACAGATACGCAGTATTTT.